One and the same sample provided the 2 T cell receptor beta chains below, sequenced in a study of cytomegalovirus exposure and HLA in healthy donors. Only in-frame clones appear in the TCRdb table, and some are missing; sequencing was by immunoSEQ multiplex PCR. Of hundreds of thousands of clones in the sample, 75% to 90% were seen once. The sequenced sample was PBMCs. The receptors originated from a woman between 18 and 30 years old in good health and CMV-seronegative.

The chain has TRBV29-1 and TRBJ1-1; 9 nucleotides line up with TRBD1. CDR1 and CDR2 (germline): SQVTM, ANQGSEA. The CDR3 contains 15 residues. V lost 4 bases to trimming and J lost 5 bases; unmatched junction nucleotides: 11. CDR3 protein: CSVGTNRGQGTEAFF. The CDR3 DNA follows: TGCAGCGTTGGAACCAACAGGGGGCAAGGAACTGAAGCTTTCTTT.

This clone has a single count. J is TRBJ2-7 and V is TRBV2; D is possibly TRBD1 (6 bases). Trimming left V 8 bases short and J 3 bases short, with 20 bases between. Germline CDR1 reads SNHLY; CDR2 reads FYNNEI. This CDR3 has 15 amino acids. Here the CDR3 reads CASSRTGTSFYEQYF. DNA for the CDR3: TGTGCCAGCTCTCGTACCGGGACAAGCTTCTACGAGCAGTACTTC.